The present entry profiles one T cell receptor beta chain with its context. Antigen specificity is unknown. The germline gives CDR1 MRHNA, CDR2 SNTAGT. The CDR3 runs 14 residues. The V end was cut by 4 bases, the J end by 3 bases, with 10 bases between. This specimen comes from a study of T cell responses to AZD1222 COVID-19 vaccine. About the research overall: Second-dose intervals of approximately 4 or approximately 12 weeks were pooled.

Clones were read by immunoSEQ multiplex PCR, and TCRdb kept only the in-frame ones, dropping some. The table lists around 140,000 clones, just over 90% of them singletons. Study results and caveats: Seropositive at baseline were only a handful of AZD1222 recipients. Nearly half of spike-specific TCRs reportedly go after variant regions that carry no mutations.

The sequences come from peripheral blood, collected on day 0 of AZD1222 vaccination. This clonotype originated in an adult in good health. The chain links TRBV6-4 to TRBJ1-5, with D maybe TRBD1 (6 bases). The CDR3 DNA sequence: TGTGCCAGCAGTGCCCAGGGGACCAATCAGCCCCAGCATTTT. Translating gives CASSAQGTNQPQHF.